This T cell receptor (beta chain) was captured by sequencing in a study of control samples from healthy donors and cancer patients. The table came from immunoSEQ multiplex PCR; TCRdb's copy has only in-frame clones and leaves some out. The sample yields 110,000 to 150,000 clones, about nine tenths seen once. This clone was observed a few times. The CDR3 has 16 residues. CDR1 is SNHLY, CDR2 FYNNEI, per germline. Trimming at V came to 6 bases and at J to 4 bases, leaving 9 bases not matched to a gene. This sequence was found in a man aged 30 to 45 in good health. The chain couples TRBV2 to TRBJ1-1; 12 bases are a match to TRBD1. The specimen was blood. The CDR3 loop reads CASSVGTGGTGTEAFF. The CDR3 DNA reads as TGTGCCAGCAGCGTAGGGACAGGGGGCACGGGCACTGAAGCTTTCTTT.